A selection of T cell receptor beta chains follows, all from one sample in a study of PD-1 blockade in mismatch repair-deficient tumors. Here immunoSEQ multiplex PCR was the method, and the copy in TCRdb shows in-frame clones only, minus some. Counted here are approximately 25,000 clones, nearly 85% occurring once; the ten biggest clones make up over 20%. Sequencing was performed on peripheral blood, taken 12 weeks after starting pembrolizumab. Source of these receptors: an adult with mismatch repair-deficient cancer. Each CDR3 is given with its conserved first and last residue. Each record gives: D gene, V gene, J gene, clone size, CDR3 length, CDR3 protein, CDR3 DNA. The D gene is left open where the match is weak. Only part of the rows carry a size: once, few, many, or a class if the clone is expanded.

NA	TRBV30	TRBJ2-5	NA	13	CAWSLGPQETQYF	TGTGCCTGGAGCCTGGGACCACAAGAGACCCAGTACTTC
TRBD1	TRBV4-2	TRBJ1-2	NA	14	CASSQETGGTGYTF	TGTGCCAGCAGCCAGGAAACAGGGGGCACTGGCTACACCTTC
TRBD2	TRBV11-3	TRBJ2-2	NA	16	CASSLVASGRSGELFF	TGTGCCAGCAGCTTAGTGGCTAGCGGGAGAAGTGGGGAGTTGTTTTTT
NA	TRBV6-1	TRBJ2-7	NA	13	CASSYGHLREQYF	TGTGCCAGCAGTTATGGGCATCTCCGGGAGCAGTACTTC
NA	TRBV19	TRBJ1-4	NA	14	CASSILGRNEKLFF	TGTGCCAGTAGTATACTTGGAAGAAATGAAAAACTGTTTTTT
TRBD2	TRBV5-8	TRBJ2-4	NA	16	CASSVWGGSVKNIQYF	TGTGCCAGCAGTGTCTGGGGCGGGAGTGTCAAAAACATTCAGTACTTC
TRBD1	TRBV29-1	TRBJ2-1	NA	13	CTIPGTGLREQFF	TGCACAATCCCCGGGACAGGTCTGAGGGAGCAGTTCTTC
NA	TRBV10-3	TRBJ1-2	few	13	CAITARDGHGYTF	TGTGCCATCACCGCCCGGGACGGCCATGGCTACACCTTC
NA	TRBV5-8	TRBJ1-1	few	17	CASSSFPFSEANTEAFF	TGTGCCAGCAGCTCGTTCCCCTTTTCGGAGGCGAACACTGAAGCTTTCTTT
NA	TRBV9	TRBJ2-3	once	14	CASSVTVYPDTQYF	TGTGCCAGCAGCGTGACAGTTTACCCAGATACGCAGTATTTT
NA	TRBV5-6	TRBJ2-1	NA	15	CASSLDREPYNEQFF	TGTGCCAGCAGCTTGGACAGGGAACCCTACAATGAGCAGTTCTTC
TRBD2	TRBV5-8	TRBJ2-4	NA	19	CASSTWTSGRGSAKNIQYF	TGTGCCAGCAGCACATGGACTAGCGGGAGGGGATCGGCCAAAAACATTCAGTACTTC
TRBD1	TRBV19	TRBJ1-5	NA	15	CASSIVGGGNQPQHF	TGTGCCAGTAGTATAGTAGGGGGCGGCAATCAGCCCCAGCATTTT
NA	TRBV5-1	TRBJ1-4	NA	13	CASSFRANEKLFF	TGCGCCAGCAGCTTTCGGGCTAATGAAAAACTGTTTTTT
NA	TRBV19	TRBJ2-2	NA	14	CASMSRGNTGELFF	TGTGCCAGTATGAGTCGGGGAAACACCGGGGAGCTGTTTTTT
NA	TRBV5-4	TRBJ1-3	NA	17	CASSLGPGPDSGNTIYF	TGTGCCAGCAGCTTGGGTCCGGGCCCCGATTCTGGAAACACCATATATTTT
NA	TRBV6-4	TRBJ1-4	NA	11	CASFGGTELFF	TGTGCCAGCTTTGGGGGGACCGAGCTGTTTTTT
NA	TRBV9	TRBJ2-1	few	14	CASSGDTSYNEQFF	TGTGCCAGCAGCGGGGACACCTCCTACAATGAGCAGTTCTTC
NA	TRBV6-1	TRBJ1-5	NA	14	CASSKTGKNQPQHF	TGTGCCAGCAGTAAAACAGGGAAGAATCAGCCCCAGCATTTT
NA	TRBV19	TRBJ1-1	once	15	CASSLRTEMNTEAFF	TGTGCCAGTAGTCTCAGGACCGAGATGAACACTGAAGCTTTCTTT
NA	TRBV7-3	TRBJ2-1	NA	14	CASSLSTGADEQFF	TGTGCCAGCAGCTTAAGTACGGGGGCGGATGAGCAGTTCTTC
NA	TRBV18	TRBJ2-1	NA	13	CASSPASVNEQFF	TGTGCCAGCTCACCCGCCTCTGTAAATGAGCAGTTCTTC
TRBD2	TRBV5-4	TRBJ2-7	NA	14	CASSFGLAQAEQYF	TGTGCCAGCAGCTTCGGACTAGCTCAGGCCGAGCAGTACTTC
NA	TRBV11-2	TRBJ2-5	NA	14	CASSLGLIQETQYF	TGTGCCAGCAGCCTCGGACTGATCCAAGAGACCCAGTACTTC
TRBD1	TRBV27	TRBJ2-6	NA	16	CASGGQGASGANVLTF	TGTGCCAGCGGGGGACAGGGTGCCTCTGGGGCCAACGTCCTGACTTTC
TRBD2	TRBV5-4	TRBJ2-7	NA	15	CASSYGTSGSYEQYF	TGTGCCAGCAGCTACGGGACTAGCGGCTCCTACGAGCAGTACTTC
TRBD1	TRBV10-3	TRBJ2-1	once	14	CAISELTGPNEQFF	TGTGCCATCAGTGAGTTGACAGGGCCCAATGAGCAGTTCTTC
NA	TRBV6-5	TRBJ1-2	once	14	CASSYRDRQWGYTF	TGTGCCAGCAGTTACCGAGATCGACAATGGGGCTACACCTTC
NA	TRBV18	TRBJ1-1	NA	14	CASSPSQENTEAFF	TGTGCCAGCTCACCCTCGCAGGAGAACACTGAAGCTTTCTTT
TRBD2	TRBV14	TRBJ2-7	NA	15	CASSHGTRVNYEQYF	TGTGCCAGCAGCCATGGGACTAGGGTTAACTACGAGCAGTACTTC
NA	TRBV7-9	TRBJ1-2	NA	15	CASSLGGPSNYGYTF	TGTGCCAGCAGCTTAGGAGGACCTTCTAACTATGGCTACACCTTC
NA	TRBV13	TRBJ2-1	NA	12	CASSLDPRLKFF	TGTGCCAGCAGCTTAGATCCCCGTCTCAAGTTCTTC
TRBD1	TRBV11-2	TRBJ2-2	few	14	CASSLRTGEGELFF	TGTGCCAGCAGCCTAAGGACAGGGGAAGGGGAGCTGTTTTTT
NA	TRBV28	TRBJ2-4	NA	14	CASSLGAAKNIQYF	TGTGCCAGCAGTCTAGGGGCGGCCAAAAACATTCAGTACTTC
NA	TRBV4-2	TRBJ1-1	NA	13	CASSPSGGTEAFF	TGTGCCAGCAGCCCATCGGGGGGGACTGAAGCTTTCTTT
NA	TRBV28	TRBJ2-3	NA	17	CASSELLGRGSTDTQYF	TGTGCCAGCAGCGAATTACTAGGACGAGGGAGCACAGATACGCAGTATTTT
TRBD1	TRBV7-8	TRBJ2-7	NA	15	CASSTIRDREHEQYF	TGTGCCAGCAGCACGATCCGGGACAGGGAACACGAGCAGTACTTC
TRBD1	TRBV6-1	TRBJ2-5	NA	13	CATSRGLIETQYF	TGTGCCACCTCCAGGGGGCTGATAGAGACCCAGTACTTC
TRBD2	TRBV4-3	TRBJ2-5	NA	15	CASSQVPSGSETQYF	TGCGCCAGCAGCCAAGTCCCTAGCGGGAGTGAGACCCAGTACTTC
NA	TRBV5-1	TRBJ2-3	NA	16	CASSSGGQFSTDTQYF	TGCGCCAGCAGCTCGGGGGGACAGTTTAGCACAGATACGCAGTATTTT
TRBD1	TRBV11-3	TRBJ2-3	NA	16	CASSLGTGGHTDTQYF	TGTGCCAGCAGCCTTGGGACAGGGGGCCACACAGATACGCAGTATTTT
TRBD2	TRBV29-1	TRBJ2-7	NA	16	CSVVPTSGLSSYEQYF	TGCAGCGTTGTACCGACTAGCGGGCTGAGCTCCTACGAGCAGTACTTC
TRBD1	TRBV6-5	TRBJ1-4	NA	15	CASSRGDRDNEKLFF	TGTGCCAGCAGTCGAGGGGACAGGGATAATGAAAAACTGTTTTTT
NA	TRBV7-2	TRBJ2-2	few	13	CASSLVREGELFF	TGTGCCAGCAGCTTAGTTAGGGAAGGGGAGCTGTTTTTT
TRBD2	TRBV4-1	TRBJ2-2	NA	16	CASSRGLAGEAGELFF	TGCGCCAGCAGCCGAGGACTAGCGGGAGAGGCCGGGGAGCTGTTTTTT
NA	TRBV11-1	TRBJ2-7	NA	15	CASSPLGGMEHEQYF	TGTGCCAGCAGCCCATTGGGGGGTATGGAGCACGAGCAGTACTTC
NA	TRBV5-1	TRBJ1-4	NA	13	CASSPGANEKLFF	TGCGCCAGCAGCCCCGGTGCTAATGAAAAACTGTTTTTT
TRBD1	TRBV27	TRBJ2-5	NA	15	CASSLSLAGGETQYF	TGTGCCAGCAGTTTATCTTTGGCAGGGGGCGAGACCCAGTACTTC
NA	TRBV15	TRBJ2-7	NA	15	CATSRERTDSYEQYF	TGTGCCACCAGCAGAGAGAGGACGGATTCCTACGAGCAGTACTTC
NA	TRBV7-9	TRBJ2-4	NA	18	CASSLLPGQIGAKNIQYF	TGTGCCAGCAGCTTATTGCCGGGACAAATAGGGGCCAAAAACATTCAGTACTTC
NA	TRBV11-2	TRBJ2-7	NA	18	CASSLIITDWAPTGSQYF	TGTGCCAGCAGCTTAATTATAACGGACTGGGCACCTACTGGATCGCAGTACTTC
NA	TRBV11-2	TRBJ2-7	NA	14	CASSSLRGRGEQYF	TGTGCCAGCAGCTCCCTCAGGGGGAGGGGCGAGCAGTACTTC
NA	TRBV5-1	TRBJ1-2	NA	14	CASSFPGNPYGYTF	TGCGCCAGCAGCTTCCCCGGGAACCCCTATGGCTACACCTTC
NA	TRBV6-4	TRBJ2-6	NA	13	CASSVDRRGVLTF	TGTGCCAGCAGTGTGGACCGGAGGGGCGTCCTGACTTTC
NA	TRBV7-2	TRBJ2-7	few	14	CASSLAGSPYEQYF	TGTGCCAGCAGTCTGGCGGGAAGCCCCTACGAGCAGTACTTC
TRBD1	TRBV10-3	TRBJ2-5	NA	14	CAISETGGQETQYF	TGTGCCATCAGTGAGACAGGGGGCCAAGAGACCCAGTACTTC
NA	TRBV30	TRBJ1-2	NA	13	CAWTQEHNYGYTF	TGTGCCTGGACCCAGGAACATAACTATGGCTACACCTTC
NA	TRBV20-1	TRBJ2-2	NA	11	CSAENTGELFF	TGCAGTGCCGAGAACACCGGGGAGCTGTTTTTT
TRBD2	TRBV6-4	TRBJ2-7	medium-sized	15	CASSEGSGSIYEQYF	TGTGCCAGCAGTGAAGGTAGCGGGAGCATCTACGAGCAGTACTTC